Below, 27 T cell receptor beta chains from the same sample are listed, as sequenced in a study of blood T cell repertoires in COVID-19. The assay was immunoSEQ multiplex PCR, and TCRdb's table has in-frame clones only and misses some. The sample yields tens of thousands of clones, roughly 80% seen once. The sequenced sample was peripheral blood. The receptors shown here come from a man aged 65 to 85 with acute or convalescent COVID-19.

This chain joins TRBV9 and TRBJ2-5, with 8 bases lining up with TRBD2. The CDR3 spans 16 residues. CDR1 SGDLS and CDR2 YYNGEE come from the germline V gene. Germline trimming cut 4 bases from V and 4 bases from J; bases unmatched to any gene: 12. The CDR3 DNA sequence: TGTGCCAGCAGCCCCGGGGGGGGGTCGATAGGAGAGACCCAGTACTTC. Its translation: CASSPGGGSIGETQYF.

V and J are TRBV9 and TRBJ2-7, with D maybe TRBD1 (6 bases). V was cut by 0 bases and J by 4 bases, with 14 bases left in between. The germline CDR1 and CDR2 sequences are SGDLS and YYNGEE. This CDR3 region has 15 residues. The CDR3 protein is CASSVGPGARYEQYF. The CDR3, as DNA: TGTGCCAGCAGCGTAGGGCCAGGGGCCCGGTACGAGCAGTACTTC.

The chain carries TRBV19 and TRBJ1-2; TRBD1 aligns across 9 bases. After removal of 5 bases from V and 4 bases from J, the junction contained 8 bases not matched to a gene. Germline V gene data show CDR1 as LNHDA and CDR2 as SQIVND (reference sequence). CDR3 length: 15 amino acids. CDR3: CASSPGQGLSYGYTF. In DNA form, the CDR3 reads TGTGCCAGTAGTCCAGGACAGGGGCTATCCTATGGCTACACCTTC.

This clone was found a few times. The CDR3 DNA reads TGTGCCAGCAGTGAAGCTCTAGAGCCCCAGCATTTT. Translation: CASSEALEPQHF. The chain uses TRBV2 and TRBJ1-5; unclear D gene. CDR1 is SNHLY, CDR2 FYNNEI, per germline. V lost 0 bases to trimming and J lost 8 bases, with 5 bases between them. The CDR3 runs to 12 residues.

The genes are TRBV18 and TRBJ1-4; D is unclear. The germline V and J ends were trimmed by 3 bases and 6 bases, with 20 bases remaining between them. This CDR3 comprises 17 residues. The germline gives CDR1 KGHSH, CDR2 LQKENI. CDR3 nucleotide sequence: TGTGCCAGCTCACCTAATTACCTGGGAGGTATGGATGAAAAACTGTTTTTT. Its translation: CASSPNYLGGMDEKLFF. The full variable domain, with the rest looked up from reference TRBV18 and TRBJ1-4, is NAGVMQNPRHLVRRRGQEARLRCSPMKGHSHVYWYRQLPEEGLKFMVYLQKENIIDESGMPKERFSAEFPKEGPSILRIQQVVRGDSAAYFCASSPNYLGGMDEKLFFGSGTQLSVL.

V gene TRBV4-2 combines with J gene TRBJ2-3; 9 nucleotides line up with TRBD2. CDR1 LGHNA and CDR2 YNFKEQ come from the germline V gene. The CDR3 consists of 17 residues. The trim removed 0 bases at V and 5 bases at J, leaving 9 bases unmatched. Here the CDR3 reads CASSQDGLAGSGDTQYF. DNA for the CDR3: TGTGCCAGCAGCCAAGACGGGCTAGCGGGGTCTGGAGATACGCAGTATTTT.

This clone turned up a few times. The J gene is TRBJ2-2, the V gene TRBV5-1; D is possibly TRBD1 (6 bases). This CDR3 has 15 amino acids. V lost 2 bases, J lost 6 bases, and 14 bases lay in between. Germline V gives CDR1 SGHRS, CDR2 YFSETQ. The chain's CDR3 is CASSFGHRESGELFF. CDR3 nucleotide sequence: TGCGCCAGCAGCTTTGGACACAGGGAATCCGGGGAGCTGTTTTTT.

Here the CDR3 reads CASRESGNTIYF. As DNA, the CDR3 is TGTGCCAGCAGGGAGTCTGGAAACACCATATATTTT. The V call is TRBV28, the J call TRBJ1-3; no clear D gene. Deletions cut 6 bases from V and 1 base from J, with 4 bases between. Germline V gene data show CDR1 as MDHEN and CDR2 as SYDVKM. The CDR3 is 12 amino acids.

The chain couples TRBV7-9 to TRBJ2-1, with 7 bases fitting TRBD1. The V gene end was trimmed by 5 bases and the J gene end by 2 bases; junction bases not matched to a gene: 6. The CDR3 is 15 residues long. Per the germline V gene, CDR1 is SEHNR and CDR2 is FQNEAQ (reference sequence). CDR3 sequence reads: CASSEGQQTYNEQFF. The CDR3 nucleotides are TGTGCCAGCAGCGAGGGACAGCAAACCTACAATGAGCAGTTCTTC. Full variable domain (outside the CDR3, taken from reference TRBV7-9 and TRBJ2-1): DTGVSQNPRHKITKRGQNVTFRCDPISEHNRLYWYRQTLGQGPEFLTYFQNEAQLEKSRLLSDRFSAERPKGSFSTLEIQRTEQGDSAMYLCASSEGQQTYNEQFFGPGTRLTVL.

The CDR3 DNA reads TGTGCCAGTAGTAGCCGTCTGGCGGGGGGGCACACCGGGGAGCTGTTTTTT. Amino acid sequence: CASSSRLAGGHTGELFF. V usage is TRBV19 and J usage is TRBJ2-2; 9 bases are a match to TRBD2. Germline CDR1 is LNHDA and CDR2 is SQIVND (reference sequence). V dropped 4 bases and J dropped 3; count of bases not matched to a gene: 9. The CDR3 totals 17 residues.

This clone was counted a single time. The chain is built from TRBV19 and TRBJ2-7; maybe TRBD1 (6 bases). This CDR3 has 14 residues. Germline V lookup: CDR1 LNHDA, CDR2 SQIVND (reference sequence). Trimming removed 2 bases from V and 3 bases from J, with 11 bases in between. CDR3 sequence: CASSISGQSYEQYF. CDR3 bases: TGTGCCAGTAGTATATCAGGACAGAGCTACGAGCAGTACTTC.

This clone was observed a handful of times. V gene TRBV5-1 combines with J gene TRBJ2-1; 8 positions match TRBD1. With 6 bases clipped from V and 2 bases from J, the junction kept 7 bases outside the gene matches. This CDR3 contains 15 residues. Germline values: CDR1 SGHRS, CDR2 YFSETQ. The CDR3: CASKGQGAAYNEQFF. Here the CDR3 DNA reads TGCGCCAGCAAGGGGCAGGGGGCAGCCTACAATGAGCAGTTCTTC.

For the CDR3, the DNA is TGTGCCAGCAGCCCCCGGACTAGCGGGTACACAGATACGCAGTATTTT. Protein: CASSPRTSGYTDTQYF. The chain uses TRBV4-2 and TRBJ2-3; 11 nucleotides align to TRBD2. V shed 4 bases, J shed 2 bases, and the junction held 5 bases outside the gene matches. The germline V gene has CDR1 LGHNA and CDR2 YNFKEQ. This CDR3 is built from 16 residues.

The rearrangement links TRBV10-3 to TRBJ1-1; the D is unclear. CDR3 length equals 19 residues. Between the trimmed V and J ends, which lost 2 bases and 1 base, there was a span of 23 bases. Germline V CDR1 and CDR2: ENHRY, SYGVKD. The CDR3: CAISETPTDYRARNTEAFF. The CDR3 bases are TGTGCCATCAGTGAGACACCAACCGACTACCGGGCTCGGAACACTGAAGCTTTCTTT.

The chain recombines TRBV15 with TRBJ1-2; 8 bases are a match to TRBD1. CDR3 length: 14 amino acids. V lost 0 bases to trimming and J lost 5 bases; unmatched junction nucleotides: 2. The germline V gene has CDR1 LNHNV and CDR2 YYDKDF (reference sequence). This CDR3 reads CATSRETGGYGYTF. In DNA, the CDR3 is TGTGCCACCAGCAGAGAAACAGGGGGATATGGCTACACCTTC.

This chain links TRBV7-2 with TRBJ2-1; unclear D gene. The CDR3 extends over 11 amino acids. The germline gives CDR1 SGHTA, CDR2 FQGNSA. V was pared by 6 bases and J by 5 bases, with 5 bases between. As DNA, the CDR3 is TGTGCCAGCAGACTCAACAATGAGCAGTTCTTC. Its protein product is CASRLNNEQFF.

The J gene is TRBJ2-4, the V gene TRBV3-1 (or the pseudogene TRBV3-2), with a tentative D call TRBD1 (6 bases). The CDR3 runs to 15 residues. Trimming stripped 4 bases from V and 9 bases from J, with 19 bases between. Germline CDR1 and CDR2: LGHDT and YNNKEL (reference sequence). The CDR3 DNA reads TGTGCCAGCAGCCGGGTGAGGGGGATCATGGTCATTCAGTACTTC. Translating it yields CASSRVRGIMVIQYF.

This clone came up once. The chain couples TRBV5-4 to TRBJ2-7, with 7 bases matching TRBD1. Germline V lookup: CDR1 SGHNT, CDR2 YYREEE (reference sequence). The CDR3 covers 19 residues. Trimming cost V 0 bases and J 3 bases; bases outside gene matches: 18. The CDR3 region has the DNA TGTGCCAGCAGCTTGGCGCCGGCAGGCCTCGGGCAGGGGGTCTACGAGCAGTACTTC. It encodes CASSLAPAGLGQGVYEQYF.

The CDR3 coding sequence is TGTGCCAGCAGCGTAGGGGGCTTGGTGGAGACCCAGTACTTC. Encoded protein: CASSVGGLVETQYF. The V and J genes are TRBV9 and TRBJ2-5, with D tentatively TRBD1 (5 bases). V shed 0 bases and J shed 5 bases, with 11 bases lying between them. This CDR3 spans 14 amino acids. CDR1 is SGDLS and CDR2 is YYNGEE in the germline V gene.

The rearrangement links TRBV25-1 to TRBJ1-1; TRBD1 is a possible D gene (5 bases). The CDR3 is made up of 15 amino acids. CDR1 and CDR2 (germline): MGHDK, SYGVNS. Deletions cut 1 base from V and 5 bases from J, with 14 bases between. For the CDR3, the DNA is TGTGCCAGCAGTGAATTAGGGGCAGTTTATACTGAAGCTTTCTTT. Protein: CASSELGAVYTEAFF.

The chain's CDR3 is CASIPNRVRVSYNSPLHF. In DNA, the CDR3 is TGTGCCAGCATACCAAACAGGGTACGTGTCTCCTATAATTCACCCCTCCACTTT. This chain connects TRBV28 to TRBJ1-6, with D perhaps matching TRBD1 (6 bases). Germline-derived CDR1 and CDR2 are MDHEN and SYDVKM. Trimming took off 7 bases at V and 0 bases at J, with 19 bases between the two ends. The CDR3 consists of 18 residues.

The V and J genes are TRBV18 and TRBJ2-3, with 16 positions matching TRBD2. Germline CDR1 reads KGHSH; CDR2 reads LQKENI. V dropped 0 bases and J dropped 5; count of bases not matched to a gene: 5. This CDR3 has 18 amino acids. In DNA, the CDR3 is TGTGCCAGCTCACCACCGGGACTAGCGGGGGGGCAGAGAGATACGCAGTATTTT. It yields the protein CASSPPGLAGGQRDTQYF. The variable domain in full, with the rest retrieved from reference TRBV18 and TRBJ2-3, is NAGVMQNPRHLVRRRGQEARLRCSPMKGHSHVYWYRQLPEEGLKFMVYLQKENIIDESGMPKERFSAEFPKEGPSILRIQQVVRGDSAAYFCASSPPGLAGGQRDTQYFGPGTRLTVL.

The chain carries TRBV5-1 and TRBJ1-2; D ambiguous. The CDR3 sequence is 14 residues long. Germline lookup yields CDR1 SGHRS and CDR2 YFSETQ. V lost 2 bases to trimming and J lost 7 bases, with 15 bases between them. CDR3 sequence: CASSFGLGGPGYTF. CDR3 nucleotide sequence: TGCGCCAGCAGCTTCGGACTCGGAGGGCCTGGCTACACCTTC.

This rearrangement joins TRBV18 to TRBJ2-4; D remains unclear. Trimming removed 6 bases from V and 0 bases from J, with 9 bases in between. The CDR3 is 14 residues long. Germline CDR1 KGHSH, CDR2 LQKENI. The CDR3 loop reads CASSPDIAKNIQYF. The DNA of the CDR3 is TGTGCCAGCTCGCCAGACATAGCCAAAAACATTCAGTACTTC.

The V and J genes are TRBV28 and TRBJ2-3; weak D call: TRBD1 (7 bases). This CDR3 is 14 amino acids long. Trimming left V 8 bases short and J 2 bases short, with 14 bases between. The germline V gene has CDR1 MDHEN and CDR2 SYDVKM. CDR3 protein: CASQGGTLTDTQYF. CDR3 coding DNA: TGTGCCAGCCAGGGGGGAACACTCACAGATACGCAGTATTTT.

The J gene is TRBJ2-7, the V gene TRBV2; TRBD1 matches 9 bases. V was pared by 6 bases and J by 5 bases, with 8 bases of the junction left unmatched. Germline V gives CDR1 SNHLY, CDR2 FYNNEI. The CDR3 is 14 amino acids. This CDR3 is CASRPHRGQDEQYF. DNA of the CDR3: TGTGCCAGCAGGCCTCACAGGGGGCAGGACGAGCAGTACTTC.

The chain links TRBV5-1 to TRBJ2-1; TRBD2 agrees at 9 bases. The CDR3 spans 14 residues. The germline V gene encodes CDR1 SGHRS and CDR2 YFSETQ. After removal of 0 bases from V and 10 bases from J, the junction contained 5 bases not matched to a gene. CDR3 DNA: TGCGCCAGCAGCTTGGTTTTAGCGGGGGCCGAGCAGTTCTTC. This sequence encodes CASSLVLAGAEQFF.